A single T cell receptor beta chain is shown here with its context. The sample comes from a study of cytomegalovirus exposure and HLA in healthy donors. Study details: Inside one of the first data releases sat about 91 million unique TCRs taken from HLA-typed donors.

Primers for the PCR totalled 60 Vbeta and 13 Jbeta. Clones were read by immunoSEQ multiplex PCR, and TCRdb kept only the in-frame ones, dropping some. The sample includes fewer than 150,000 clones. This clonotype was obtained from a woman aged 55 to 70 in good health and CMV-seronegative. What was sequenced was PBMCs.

The CDR3 loop is CASSTAKSGLANAYEQYF. The CDR3 bases are TGTGCCAGTAGTACAGCTAAATCCGGACTAGCGAATGCCTACGAGCAGTACTTC. The chain combines TRBV19 with TRBJ2-7; 9 bases map to TRBD2. The CDR3 is 18 residues long. The germline V gene has CDR1 LNHDA and CDR2 SQIVND (reference sequence). V was pared by 4 bases and J by 2 bases, with 15 bases of the junction left unmatched.